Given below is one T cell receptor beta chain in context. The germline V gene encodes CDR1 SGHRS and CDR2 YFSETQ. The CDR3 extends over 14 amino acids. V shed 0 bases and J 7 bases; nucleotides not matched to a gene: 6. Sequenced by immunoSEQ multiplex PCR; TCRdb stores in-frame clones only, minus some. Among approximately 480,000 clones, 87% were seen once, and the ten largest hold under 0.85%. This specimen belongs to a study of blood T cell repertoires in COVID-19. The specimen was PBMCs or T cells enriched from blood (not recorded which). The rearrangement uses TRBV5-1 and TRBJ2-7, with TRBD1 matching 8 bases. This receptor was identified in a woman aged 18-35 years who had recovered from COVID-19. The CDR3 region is CASSLGYRGWEQYF. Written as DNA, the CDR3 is TGCGCCAGCAGCTTGGGGTACAGGGGGTGGGAGCAGTACTTC.